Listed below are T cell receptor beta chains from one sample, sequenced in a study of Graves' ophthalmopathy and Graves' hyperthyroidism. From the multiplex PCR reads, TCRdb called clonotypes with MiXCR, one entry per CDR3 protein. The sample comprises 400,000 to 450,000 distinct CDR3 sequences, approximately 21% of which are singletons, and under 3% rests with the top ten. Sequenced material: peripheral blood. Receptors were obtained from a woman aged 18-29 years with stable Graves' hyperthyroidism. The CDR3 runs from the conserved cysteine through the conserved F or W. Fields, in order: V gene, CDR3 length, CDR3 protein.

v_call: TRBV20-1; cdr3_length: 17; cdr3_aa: CSATYRRYWTVRHEQYF
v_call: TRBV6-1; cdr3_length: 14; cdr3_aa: CASSQSGGGYGYTF
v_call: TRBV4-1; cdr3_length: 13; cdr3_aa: CASSPVLSYEQYF
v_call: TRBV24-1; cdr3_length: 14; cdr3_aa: CATSDTGSYRELFF
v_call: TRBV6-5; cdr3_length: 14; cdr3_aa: CASSYSQGAFEQYF
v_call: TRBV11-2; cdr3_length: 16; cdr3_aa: CASSSIYRGHNYGYTF
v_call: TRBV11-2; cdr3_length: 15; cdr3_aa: CASSLDSWSSYEQYF
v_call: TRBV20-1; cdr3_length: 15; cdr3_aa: CSARRLAGVAGELFF
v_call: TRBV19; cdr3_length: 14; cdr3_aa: CASLGQGAWETQYF
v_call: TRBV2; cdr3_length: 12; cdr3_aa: CASSGSSGRDYF
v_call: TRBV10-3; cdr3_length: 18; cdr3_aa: CAISDLGLAGKSSYEQYF
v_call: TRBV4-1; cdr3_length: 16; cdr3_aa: CASSQVVQMMNTEAFF
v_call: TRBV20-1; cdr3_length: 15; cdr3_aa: CSARELAGDVGELFF
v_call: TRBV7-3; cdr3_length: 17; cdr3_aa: CASSLMGGQGPTYEQYF
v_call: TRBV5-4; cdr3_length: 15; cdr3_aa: CASSLEVRRDSPLHF
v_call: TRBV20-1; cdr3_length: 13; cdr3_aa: CSARGDLNQPQHF
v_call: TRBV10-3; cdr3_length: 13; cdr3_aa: CAISESGSYEQYF
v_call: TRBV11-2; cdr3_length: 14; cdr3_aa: CASSRFDKTWEAFF
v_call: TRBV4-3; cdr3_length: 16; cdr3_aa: CASSHYPLQENTEAFF
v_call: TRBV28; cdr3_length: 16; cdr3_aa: CASSTGLWGLGYEQYF
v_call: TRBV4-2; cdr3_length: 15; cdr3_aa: CASSQGQGEPGELFF
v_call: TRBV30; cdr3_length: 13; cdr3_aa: CAWMGPGANVLTF
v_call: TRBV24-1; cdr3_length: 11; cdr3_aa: CATSDGEEAFF
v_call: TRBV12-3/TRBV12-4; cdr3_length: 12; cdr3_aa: CAGSGGGTEAFF
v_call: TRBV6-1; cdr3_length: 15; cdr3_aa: CASSEASRAGSPLHF
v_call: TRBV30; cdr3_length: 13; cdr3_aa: CAWSSDRPYGYTF
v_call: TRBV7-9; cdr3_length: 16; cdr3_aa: CASSLHSLRKQETQYF
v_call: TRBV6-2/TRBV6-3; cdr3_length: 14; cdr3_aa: CASSYSDTQHIQYF
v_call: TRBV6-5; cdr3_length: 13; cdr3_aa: CASSYEVQETQYF
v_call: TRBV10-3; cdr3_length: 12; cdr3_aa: CAIKSSAEGQYF
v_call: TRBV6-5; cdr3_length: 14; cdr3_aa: CASRPTKMNTEAFF
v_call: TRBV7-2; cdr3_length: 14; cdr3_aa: CASSLQAGNSPLHF
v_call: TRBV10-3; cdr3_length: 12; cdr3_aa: CAIRGTELEAFF
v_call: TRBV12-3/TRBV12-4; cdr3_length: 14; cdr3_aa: CASSDSLSSYEQYF
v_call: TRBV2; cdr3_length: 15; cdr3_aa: CASSRGWVGNQPQHF
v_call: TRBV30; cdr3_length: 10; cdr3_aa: CAWVSDGYTF
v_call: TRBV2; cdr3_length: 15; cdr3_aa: CASFSHDRVKQTQYF
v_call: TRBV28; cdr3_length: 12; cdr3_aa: CASSPLRQPQHF
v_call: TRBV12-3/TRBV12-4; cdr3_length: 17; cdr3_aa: CASSRDRGEYSNQPQHF
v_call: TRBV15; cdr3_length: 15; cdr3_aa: CATSRGRGAAEKLFF
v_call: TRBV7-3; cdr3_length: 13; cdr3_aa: CASMRSRGTEAFF